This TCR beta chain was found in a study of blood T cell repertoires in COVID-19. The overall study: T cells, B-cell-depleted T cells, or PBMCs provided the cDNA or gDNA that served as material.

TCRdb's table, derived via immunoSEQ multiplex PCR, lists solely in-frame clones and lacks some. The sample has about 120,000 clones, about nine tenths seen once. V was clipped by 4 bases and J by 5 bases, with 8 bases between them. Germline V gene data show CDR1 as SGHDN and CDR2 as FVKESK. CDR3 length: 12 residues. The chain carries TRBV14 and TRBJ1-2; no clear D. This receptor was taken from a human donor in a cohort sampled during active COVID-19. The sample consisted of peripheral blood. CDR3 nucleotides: TGTGCCAGCAGCCGGGGAGGGTATGGCTACACCTTC. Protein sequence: CASSRGGYGYTF. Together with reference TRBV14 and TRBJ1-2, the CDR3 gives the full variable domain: EAGVTQFPSHSVIEKGQTVTLRCDPISGHDNLYWYRRVMGKEIKFLLHFVKESKQDESGMPNNRFLAERTGGTYSTLKVQPAELEDSGVYFCASSRGGYGYTFGSGTRLTVV.